This TCR beta chain was captured by sequencing in a study of T cell responses to AZD1222 COVID-19 vaccine. Study-wide points: The reported proportion of spike-specific TCRs targeting unmutated variant regions was nearly half.

To note about this clone: Its antigen remains unknown.

The assay was immunoSEQ multiplex PCR, and TCRdb's table has in-frame clones only and misses some. The top ten clones hold about 7% of a sample with some 130,000 clones, less than 95% of them seen once. Germline values: CDR1 MDHEN, CDR2 SYDVKM. The V end lost 6 bases, the J end lost 4 bases, and 21 bases lay between the germline ends. CDR3 length equals 16 residues. The J gene is TRBJ1-1, the V gene TRBV28; D is unresolved. Source: peripheral blood, taken on day 0 of AZD1222 vaccination. The sequence was collected from an adult in good health. CDR3 loop: CASSVFLRIEGTEAFF. In nucleotides, the CDR3 is TGTGCCAGCAGCGTTTTCCTACGGATTGAGGGCACTGAAGCTTTCTTT.